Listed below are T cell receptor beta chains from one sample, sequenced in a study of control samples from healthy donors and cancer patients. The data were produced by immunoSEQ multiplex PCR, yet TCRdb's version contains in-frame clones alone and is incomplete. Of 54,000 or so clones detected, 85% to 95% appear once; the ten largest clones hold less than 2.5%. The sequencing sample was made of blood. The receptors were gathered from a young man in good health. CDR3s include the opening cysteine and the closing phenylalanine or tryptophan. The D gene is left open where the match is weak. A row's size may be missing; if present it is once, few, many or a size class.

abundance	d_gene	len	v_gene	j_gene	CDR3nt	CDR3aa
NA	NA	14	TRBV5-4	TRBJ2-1	TGTGCCAGCAGCTCCTTCTTCTCCTACAATGAGCAGTTCTTC	CASSSFFSYNEQFF
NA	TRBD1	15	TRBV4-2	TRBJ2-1	TGTGCCAGCAGCCAAGAGGAGGGACAGGCTAATGAGCAGTTCTTC	CASSQEEGQANEQFF
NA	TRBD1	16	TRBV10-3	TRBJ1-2	TGTGCCATCAGTGTTGGTAACAGGGGAGGCGGCTATGGCTACACCTTC	CAISVGNRGGGYGYTF
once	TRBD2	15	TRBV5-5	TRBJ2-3	TGTGCCAGCAGCTTGCGCGGGAGGGGGTCAGATACGCAGTATTTT	CASSLRGRGSDTQYF
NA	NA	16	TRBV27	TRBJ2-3	TGTGCCAGCAGTCACGGACCGAGCCCGGGCACAGATACGCAGTATTTT	CASSHGPSPGTDTQYF
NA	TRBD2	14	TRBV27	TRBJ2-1	TGTGCCAGCAGTCGCGGGAGGGGATACAATGAGCAGTTCTTC	CASSRGRGYNEQFF
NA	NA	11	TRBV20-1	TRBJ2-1	TGCAGCGCCACGCTAGCGAATGAGCAGTTCTTC	CSATLANEQFF
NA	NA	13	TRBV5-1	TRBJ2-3	TGCGCCAGCAGCCTAACTAGCACAGATACGCAGTATTTT	CASSLTSTDTQYF
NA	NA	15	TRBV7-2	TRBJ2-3	TGTGCCAGCAGCTTCTTCGGGGTCGGGCAAGATACGCAGTATTTT	CASSFFGVGQDTQYF
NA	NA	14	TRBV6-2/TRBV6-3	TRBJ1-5	TGTGCCAGCAGTACAAGGGATAGCAATCAGCCCCAGCATTTT	CASSTRDSNQPQHF
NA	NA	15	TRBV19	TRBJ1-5	TGTGCCAGTAGTATACGGCAGAGGCCCGATCAGCCCCAGCATTTT	CASSIRQRPDQPQHF
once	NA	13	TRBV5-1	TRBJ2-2	TGCGCCAGCAGCTTAGGGAACACCGGGGAGCTGTTTTTT	CASSLGNTGELFF
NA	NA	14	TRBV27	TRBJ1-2	TGTGCCAGCAGTTTAAAGGGAATGGACTATGGCTACACCTTC	CASSLKGMDYGYTF
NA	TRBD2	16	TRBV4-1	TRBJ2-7	TGCGCCAGCAGCCAAGCACCGCGGGGGAGCTCCTACGAGCAGTACTTC	CASSQAPRGSSYEQYF
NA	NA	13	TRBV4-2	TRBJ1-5	TGTGCCAGCAGCGCGGGGAGCAATCAGCCCCAGCATTTT	CASSAGSNQPQHF